This TCR beta chain was observed in a study of molecular identifiers for immune sequencing clone quantification. Study-wide findings and caveats: Clones carrying above 20 RNA copies accounted for over 98% of effector molecules, under 1% in naive cells. Sizes of clones that are highly expanded could be underestimated (if identical TCR molecules share a barcode).

Generation of bulk TCR libraries relied on previously described methods and listed TCR primers. Each CDR3 protein is one row after TCRdb ran MiXCR on the PCR reads. This sample has around 320,000 distinct CDR3 sequences; roughly 23% occur once, and the top ten carry approximately 0.74%. As regards this clonotype: The antigen remains unidentified. A much larger clone sits a single nucleotide away, making a read error possible.

Preparation of naive CD8 libraries involved roughly 19,000 to 1,100,000 sorted cells and 10%, 30% or 50% RNA. The sequence was obtained from a human donor in good health. Some libraries in this study had Jurkat cell RNA spiked in. The sequenced sample consisted of naive CD8+ T cells from blood, with Jurkat cell RNA spiked in. Described subset: FACS-sorted CD8+CD4-CCR7+CD45RA+ naive T cells.

The CDR3 is CASSSPGFPQHF. For the CDR3, the DNA is TGTGCCAGCAGTTCTCCCGGATTCCCGCAGCACTTC. The chain combines TRBV6-2 or TRBV6-3 with TRBJ2-7, with D unresolved. CDR1 MNHEY and CDR2 SVGEGT come from the germline V gene. The CDR3 totals 12 residues.